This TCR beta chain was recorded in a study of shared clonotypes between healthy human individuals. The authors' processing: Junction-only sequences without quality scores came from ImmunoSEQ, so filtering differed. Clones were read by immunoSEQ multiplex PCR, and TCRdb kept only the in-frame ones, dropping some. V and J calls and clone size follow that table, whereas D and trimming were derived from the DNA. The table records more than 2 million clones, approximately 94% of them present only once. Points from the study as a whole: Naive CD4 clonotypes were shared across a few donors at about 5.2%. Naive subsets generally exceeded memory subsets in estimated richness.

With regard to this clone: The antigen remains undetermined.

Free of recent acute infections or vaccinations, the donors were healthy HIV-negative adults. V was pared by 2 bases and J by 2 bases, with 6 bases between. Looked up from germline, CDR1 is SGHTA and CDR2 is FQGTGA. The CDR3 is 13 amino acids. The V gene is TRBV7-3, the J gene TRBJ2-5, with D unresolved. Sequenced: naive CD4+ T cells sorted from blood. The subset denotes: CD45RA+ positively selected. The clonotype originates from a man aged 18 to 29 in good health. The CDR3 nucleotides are TGTGCCAGCAGCTTATACACGCAAGAGACCCAGTACTTC. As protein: CASSLYTQETQYF.